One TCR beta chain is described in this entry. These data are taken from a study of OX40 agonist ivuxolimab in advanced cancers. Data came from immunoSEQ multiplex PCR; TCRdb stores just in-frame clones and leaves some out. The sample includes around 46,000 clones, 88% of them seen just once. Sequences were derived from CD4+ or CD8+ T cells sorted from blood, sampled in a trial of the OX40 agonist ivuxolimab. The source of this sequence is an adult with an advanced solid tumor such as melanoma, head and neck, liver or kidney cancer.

The CDR3 DNA is TGTGCCAGCAGCCCCCGGACAGGGGGCTTGTACGAGCAGTACTTC. As protein: CASSPRTGGLYEQYF. The chain has TRBV7-9 and TRBJ2-7, with TRBD1 identical over 11 bases. The CDR3 is 15 residues long. Germline values: CDR1 SEHNR, CDR2 FQNEAQ (reference sequence). V lost 5 bases, J lost 4 bases, and 7 bases stayed unmatched.